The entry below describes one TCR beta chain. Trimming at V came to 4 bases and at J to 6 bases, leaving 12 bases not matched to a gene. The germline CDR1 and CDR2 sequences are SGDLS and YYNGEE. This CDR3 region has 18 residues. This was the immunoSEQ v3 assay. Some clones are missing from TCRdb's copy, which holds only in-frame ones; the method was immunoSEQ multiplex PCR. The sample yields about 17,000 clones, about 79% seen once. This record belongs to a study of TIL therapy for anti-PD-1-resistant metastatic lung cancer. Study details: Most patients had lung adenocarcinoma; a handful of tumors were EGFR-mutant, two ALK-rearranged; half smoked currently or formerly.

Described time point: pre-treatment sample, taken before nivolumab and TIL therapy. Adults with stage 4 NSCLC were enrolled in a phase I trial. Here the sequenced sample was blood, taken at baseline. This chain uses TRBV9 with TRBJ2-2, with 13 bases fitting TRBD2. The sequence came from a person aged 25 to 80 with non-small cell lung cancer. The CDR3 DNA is TGTGCCAGCAGCCATGACTTCGGGACTAGCGGGGTAGCCGGGGAGCTGTTTTTT. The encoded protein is CASSHDFGTSGVAGELFF.